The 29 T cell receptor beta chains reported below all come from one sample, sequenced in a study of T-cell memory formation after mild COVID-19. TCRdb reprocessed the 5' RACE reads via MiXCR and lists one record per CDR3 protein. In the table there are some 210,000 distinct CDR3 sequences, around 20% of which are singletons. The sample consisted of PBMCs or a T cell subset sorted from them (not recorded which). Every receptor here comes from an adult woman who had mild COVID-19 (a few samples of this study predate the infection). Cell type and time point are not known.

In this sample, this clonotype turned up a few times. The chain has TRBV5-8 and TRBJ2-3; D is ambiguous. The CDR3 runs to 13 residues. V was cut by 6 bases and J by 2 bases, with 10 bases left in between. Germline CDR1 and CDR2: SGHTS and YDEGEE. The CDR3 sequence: CASKGLLTDTQYF. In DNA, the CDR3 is TGTGCCAGCAAAGGCTTACTCACAGATACGCAGTATTTT.

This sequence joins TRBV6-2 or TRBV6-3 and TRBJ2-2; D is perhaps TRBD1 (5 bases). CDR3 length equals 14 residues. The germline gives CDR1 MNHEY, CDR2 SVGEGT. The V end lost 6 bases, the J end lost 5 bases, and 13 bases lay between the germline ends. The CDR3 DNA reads TGTGCCAGCAGGGGCAGGGTCCAAACCGGGGAGCTGTTTTTT. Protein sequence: CASRGRVQTGELFF.

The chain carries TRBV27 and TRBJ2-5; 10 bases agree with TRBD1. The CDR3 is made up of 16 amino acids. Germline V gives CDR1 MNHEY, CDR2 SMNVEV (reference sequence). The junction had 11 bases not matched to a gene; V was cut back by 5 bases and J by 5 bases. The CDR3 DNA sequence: TGTGCCAGCAGTCGTTGGCCGACAGGGGGCGGGGAGACCCAGTACTTC. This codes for CASSRWPTGGGETQYF.

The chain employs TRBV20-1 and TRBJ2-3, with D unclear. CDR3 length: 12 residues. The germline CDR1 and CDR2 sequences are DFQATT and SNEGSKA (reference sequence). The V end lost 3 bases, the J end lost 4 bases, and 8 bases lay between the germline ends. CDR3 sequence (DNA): TGCAGTGCTAGTACGGGCGCAGATACGCAGTATTTT. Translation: CSASTGADTQYF.

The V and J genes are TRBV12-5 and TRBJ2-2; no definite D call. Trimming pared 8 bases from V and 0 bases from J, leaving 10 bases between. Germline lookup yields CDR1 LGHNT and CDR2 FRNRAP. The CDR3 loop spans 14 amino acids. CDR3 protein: CASRVGTNTGELFF. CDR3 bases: TGTGCTAGTCGTGTAGGCACGAACACCGGGGAGCTGTTTTTT. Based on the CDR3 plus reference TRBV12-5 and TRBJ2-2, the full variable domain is DARVTQTPRHKVTEMGQEVTMRCQPILGHNTVFWYRQTMMQGLELLAYFRNRAPLDDSGMPKDRFSAEMPDATLATLKIQPSEPRDSAVYFCASRVGTNTGELFFGEGSRLTVL.

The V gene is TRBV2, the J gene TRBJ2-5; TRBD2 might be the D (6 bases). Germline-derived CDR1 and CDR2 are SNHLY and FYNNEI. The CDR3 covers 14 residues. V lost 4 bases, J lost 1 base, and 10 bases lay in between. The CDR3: CASSVEGGQETQYF. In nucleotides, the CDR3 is TGTGCCAGCAGTGTGGAGGGTGGCCAAGAGACCCAGTACTTC.

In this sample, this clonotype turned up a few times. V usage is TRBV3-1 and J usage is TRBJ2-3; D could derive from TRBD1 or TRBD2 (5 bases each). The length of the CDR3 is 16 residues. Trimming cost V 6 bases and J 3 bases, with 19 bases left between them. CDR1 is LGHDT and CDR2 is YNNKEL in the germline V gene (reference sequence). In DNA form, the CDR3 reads TGTGCCAGCAGTCGAGGGGAGAGCCTGTGGACAGATACGCAGTATTTT. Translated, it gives CASSRGESLWTDTQYF.

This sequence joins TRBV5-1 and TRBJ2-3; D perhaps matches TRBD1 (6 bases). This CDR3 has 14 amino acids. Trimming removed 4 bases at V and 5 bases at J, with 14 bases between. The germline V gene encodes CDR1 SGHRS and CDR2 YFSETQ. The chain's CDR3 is CASSRFGQLDTQYF. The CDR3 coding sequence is TGCGCCAGCAGCCGGTTCGGACAGTTAGATACGCAGTATTTT. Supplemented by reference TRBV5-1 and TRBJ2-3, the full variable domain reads KAGVTQTPRYLIKTRGQQVTLSCSPISGHRSVSWYQQTPGQGLQFLFEYFSETQRNKGNFPGRFSGRQFSNSRSEMNVSTLELGDSALYLCASSRFGQLDTQYFGPGTRLTVL.

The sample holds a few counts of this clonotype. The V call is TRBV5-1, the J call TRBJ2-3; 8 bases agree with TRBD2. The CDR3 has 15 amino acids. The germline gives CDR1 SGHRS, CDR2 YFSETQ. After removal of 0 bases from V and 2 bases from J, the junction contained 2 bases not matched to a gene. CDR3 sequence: CASSLAAGVTDTQYF. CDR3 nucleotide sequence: TGCGCCAGCAGCTTGGCAGCGGGGGTCACAGATACGCAGTATTTT.

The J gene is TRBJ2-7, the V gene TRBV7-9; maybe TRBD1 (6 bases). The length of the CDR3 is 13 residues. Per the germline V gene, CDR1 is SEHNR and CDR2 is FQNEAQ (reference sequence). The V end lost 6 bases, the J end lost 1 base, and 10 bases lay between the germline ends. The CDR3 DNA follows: TGTGCCAGCAGAGCCGGACAGTCCTACGAGCAGTACTTC. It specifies CASRAGQSYEQYF.

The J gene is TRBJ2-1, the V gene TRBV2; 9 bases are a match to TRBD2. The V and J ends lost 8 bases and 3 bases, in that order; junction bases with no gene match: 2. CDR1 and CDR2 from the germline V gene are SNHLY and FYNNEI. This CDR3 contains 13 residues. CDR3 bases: TGTGCCAGCCAGACTAGCGGCTACAATGAGCAGTTCTTC. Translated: CASQTSGYNEQFF.

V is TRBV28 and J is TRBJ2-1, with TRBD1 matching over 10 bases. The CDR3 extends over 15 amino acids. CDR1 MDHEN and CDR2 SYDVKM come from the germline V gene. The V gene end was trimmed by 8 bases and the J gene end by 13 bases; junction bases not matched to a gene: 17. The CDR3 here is CASLQPGTGAWQQFF. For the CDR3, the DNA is TGTGCCAGCCTACAACCGGGGACAGGGGCTTGGCAACAGTTCTTC.

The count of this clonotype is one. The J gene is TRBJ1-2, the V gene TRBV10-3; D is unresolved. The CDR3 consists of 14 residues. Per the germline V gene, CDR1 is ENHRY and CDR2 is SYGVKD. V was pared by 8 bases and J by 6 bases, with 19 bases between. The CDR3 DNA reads TGTGCCATCTCAGGAGGAGGAGGTTACGATGGCTACACCTTC. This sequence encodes CAISGGGGYDGYTF.

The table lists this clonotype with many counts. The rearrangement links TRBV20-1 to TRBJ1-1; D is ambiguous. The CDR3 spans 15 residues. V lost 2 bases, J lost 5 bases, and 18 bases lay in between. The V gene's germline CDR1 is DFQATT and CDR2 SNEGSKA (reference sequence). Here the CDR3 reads CSARRRAPRATEAFF. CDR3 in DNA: TGCAGTGCTAGAAGGCGCGCACCGCGGGCAACTGAAGCTTTCTTT.

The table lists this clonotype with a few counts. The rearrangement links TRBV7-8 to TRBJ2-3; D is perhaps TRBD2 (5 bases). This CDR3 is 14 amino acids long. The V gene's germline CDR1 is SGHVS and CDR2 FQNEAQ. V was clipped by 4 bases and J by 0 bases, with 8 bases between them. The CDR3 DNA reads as TGTGCCAGCAGCTCGGACTGGAGCACAGATACGCAGTATTTT. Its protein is CASSSDWSTDTQYF.

CDR3 in amino acids: CASSFDTNTEAFF. The CDR3 DNA reads as TGCGCCAGCAGCTTCGACACGAACACTGAAGCTTTCTTT. V gene TRBV5-1 combines with J gene TRBJ1-1; D is unresolved. Deletions cut 2 bases from V and 1 base from J, with 6 bases between. Germline loops: CDR1 SGHRS, CDR2 YFSETQ. The CDR3 spans 13 residues.

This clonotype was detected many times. The CDR3 region has the DNA TGTGCCAGCAGGGAAGATCCAGGGCGCGTGGACACTGAAGCTTTCTTT. It codes for CASREDPGRVDTEAFF. This chain connects TRBV4-2 to TRBJ1-1; a possible D gene is TRBD1 (5 bases). Between the trimmed V and J ends, which lost 6 bases and 3 bases, there was a span of 20 bases. The germline gives CDR1 LGHNA, CDR2 YNFKEQ. This CDR3 is built from 16 residues.

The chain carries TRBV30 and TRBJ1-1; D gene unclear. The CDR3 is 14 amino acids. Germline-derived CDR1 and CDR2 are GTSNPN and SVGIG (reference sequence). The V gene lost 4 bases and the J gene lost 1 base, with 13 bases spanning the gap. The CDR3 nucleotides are TGTGCCTGGAACCGAGTCCCTGGGAACACTGAAGCTTTCTTT. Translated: CAWNRVPGNTEAFF.

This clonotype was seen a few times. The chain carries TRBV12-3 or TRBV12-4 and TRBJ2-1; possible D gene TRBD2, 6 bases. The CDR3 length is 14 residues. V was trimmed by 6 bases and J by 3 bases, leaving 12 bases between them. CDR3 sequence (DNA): TGTGCCAGCAGGGCCCCCGGGGGCTACAATGAGCAGTTCTTC. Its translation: CASRAPGGYNEQFF.

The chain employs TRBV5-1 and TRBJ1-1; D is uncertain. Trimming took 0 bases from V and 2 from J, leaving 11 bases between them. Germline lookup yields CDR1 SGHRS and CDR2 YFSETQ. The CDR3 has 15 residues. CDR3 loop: CASSLDLQPNTEAFF. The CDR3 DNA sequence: TGCGCCAGCAGCTTGGACCTACAGCCAAACACTGAAGCTTTCTTT.

CDR3 in amino acids: CASSRTMGDGNEQFF. In DNA form, the CDR3 reads TGTGCCAGCAGCCGCACCATGGGGGATGGCAATGAGCAGTTCTTC. V usage is TRBV3-1 and J usage is TRBJ2-1, with D possibly called TRBD1 or TRBD2 (5 bases each). CDR1 is LGHDT and CDR2 is YNNKEL in the germline V gene (reference sequence). The CDR3 sequence is 15 residues long. V was cut by 4 bases and J by 6 bases, with 16 bases left in between.

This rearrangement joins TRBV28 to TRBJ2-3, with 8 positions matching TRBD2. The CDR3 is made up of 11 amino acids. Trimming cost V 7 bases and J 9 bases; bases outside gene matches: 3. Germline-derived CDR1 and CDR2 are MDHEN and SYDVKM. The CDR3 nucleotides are TGTGCCAGCATCGCGGGGGGAACGCAGTATTTT. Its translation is CASIAGGTQYF.

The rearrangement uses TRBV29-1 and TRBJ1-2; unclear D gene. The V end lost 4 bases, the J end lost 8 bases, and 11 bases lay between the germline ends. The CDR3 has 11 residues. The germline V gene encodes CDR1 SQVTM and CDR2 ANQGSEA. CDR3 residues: CSVVALKGYTF. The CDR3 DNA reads TGCAGCGTTGTGGCATTAAAGGGCTACACCTTC. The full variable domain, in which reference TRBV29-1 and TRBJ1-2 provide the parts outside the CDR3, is SAVISQKPSRDICQRGTSLTIQCQVDSQVTMMFWYRQQPGQSLTLIATANQGSEATYESGFVIDKFPISRPNLTFSTLTVSNMSPEDSSIYLCSVVALKGYTFGSGTRLTVV.

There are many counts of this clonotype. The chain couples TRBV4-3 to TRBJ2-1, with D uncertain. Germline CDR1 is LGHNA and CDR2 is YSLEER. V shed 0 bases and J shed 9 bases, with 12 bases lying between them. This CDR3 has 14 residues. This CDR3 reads CASSQEAGFGEQFF. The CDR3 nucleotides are TGCGCCAGCAGCCAAGAGGCAGGATTCGGTGAGCAGTTCTTC.

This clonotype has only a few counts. The CDR3 region is CASVARTDTQYF. In DNA form, the CDR3 reads TGTGCCAGCGTAGCGCGCACAGATACGCAGTATTTT. The chain has TRBV12-3 or TRBV12-4 and TRBJ2-3; D is perhaps TRBD2 (5 bases). The CDR3 is 12 amino acids. The germline V and J ends were trimmed by 8 bases and 1 base, with 7 bases remaining between them.

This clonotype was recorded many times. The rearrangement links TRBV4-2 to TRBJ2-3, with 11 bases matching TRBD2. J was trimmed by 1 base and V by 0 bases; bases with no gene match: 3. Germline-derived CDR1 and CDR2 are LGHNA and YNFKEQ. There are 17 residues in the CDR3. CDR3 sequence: CASSQDQTSGGTDTQYF. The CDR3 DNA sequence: TGTGCCAGCAGCCAAGATCAGACTAGCGGGGGCACAGATACGCAGTATTTT.

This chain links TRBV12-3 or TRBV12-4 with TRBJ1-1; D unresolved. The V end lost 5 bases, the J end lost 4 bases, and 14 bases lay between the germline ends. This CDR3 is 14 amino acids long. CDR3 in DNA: TGTGCCAGCAGTCCCACAATGGGTAGCACTGAAGCTTTCTTT. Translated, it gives CASSPTMGSTEAFF.

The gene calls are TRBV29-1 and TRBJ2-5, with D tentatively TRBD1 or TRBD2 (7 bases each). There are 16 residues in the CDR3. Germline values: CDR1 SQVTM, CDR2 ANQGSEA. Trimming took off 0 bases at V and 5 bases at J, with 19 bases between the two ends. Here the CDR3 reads CSVEDREGAPWETQYF. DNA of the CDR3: TGCAGCGTTGAAGACAGGGAGGGGGCGCCTTGGGAGACCCAGTACTTC.

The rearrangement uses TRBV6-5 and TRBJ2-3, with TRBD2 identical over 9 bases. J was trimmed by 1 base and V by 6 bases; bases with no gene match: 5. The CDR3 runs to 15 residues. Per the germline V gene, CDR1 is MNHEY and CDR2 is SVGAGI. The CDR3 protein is CASSRTSAGTDTQYF. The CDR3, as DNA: TGTGCCAGCAGCCGGACTAGCGCTGGCACAGATACGCAGTATTTT.